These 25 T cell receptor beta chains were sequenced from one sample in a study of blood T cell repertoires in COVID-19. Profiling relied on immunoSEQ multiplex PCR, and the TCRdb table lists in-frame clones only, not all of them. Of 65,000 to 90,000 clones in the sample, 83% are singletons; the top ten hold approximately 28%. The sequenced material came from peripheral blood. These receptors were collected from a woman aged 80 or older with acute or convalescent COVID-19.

CDR3 amino acids: CASSTGTSSYNEQFF. CDR3 DNA sequence: TGTGCCAGCAGCACCGGGACTAGCAGCTACAATGAGCAGTTCTTC. The chain employs TRBV7-2 and TRBJ2-1; TRBD2 aligns across 9 bases. The CDR3 totals 15 residues. The V and J ends lost 5 bases and 3 bases, in that order; junction bases with no gene match: 5. Germline values: CDR1 SGHTA, CDR2 FQGNSA.

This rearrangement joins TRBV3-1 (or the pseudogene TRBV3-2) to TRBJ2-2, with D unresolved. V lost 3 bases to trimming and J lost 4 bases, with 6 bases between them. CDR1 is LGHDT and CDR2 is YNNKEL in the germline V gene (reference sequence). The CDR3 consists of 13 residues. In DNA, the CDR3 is TGTGCCAGCAGCCAGTCTGTCACCGGGGAGCTGTTTTTT. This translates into CASSQSVTGELFF.

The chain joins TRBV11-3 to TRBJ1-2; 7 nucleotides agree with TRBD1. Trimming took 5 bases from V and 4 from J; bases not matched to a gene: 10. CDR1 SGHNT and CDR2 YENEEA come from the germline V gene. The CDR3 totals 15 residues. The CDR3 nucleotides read TGTGCCAGCAGCCCCCAACAGGGGCGGGGCTATGGCTACACCTTC. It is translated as CASSPQQGRGYGYTF.

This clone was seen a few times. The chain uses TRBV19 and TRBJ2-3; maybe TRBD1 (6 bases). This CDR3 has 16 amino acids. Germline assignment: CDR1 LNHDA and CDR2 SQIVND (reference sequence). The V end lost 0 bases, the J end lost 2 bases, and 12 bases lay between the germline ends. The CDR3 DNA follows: TGTGCCAGTAGTATAGACGGGCAGGGACACACAGATACGCAGTATTTT. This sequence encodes CASSIDGQGHTDTQYF. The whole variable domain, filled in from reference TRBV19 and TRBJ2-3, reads DGGITQSPKYLFRKEGQNVTLSCEQNLNHDAMYWYRQDPGQGLRLIYYSQIVNDFQKGDIAEGYSVSREKKESFPLTVTSAQKNPTAFYLCASSIDGQGHTDTQYFGPGTRLTVL.

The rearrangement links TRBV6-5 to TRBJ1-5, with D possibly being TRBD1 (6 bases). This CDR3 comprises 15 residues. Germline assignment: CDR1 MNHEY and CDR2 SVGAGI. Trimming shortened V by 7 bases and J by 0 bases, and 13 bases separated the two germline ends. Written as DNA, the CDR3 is TGTGCCAGCAACCCAGGGGCCTATAGCAATCAGCCCCAGCATTTT. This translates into CASNPGAYSNQPQHF.

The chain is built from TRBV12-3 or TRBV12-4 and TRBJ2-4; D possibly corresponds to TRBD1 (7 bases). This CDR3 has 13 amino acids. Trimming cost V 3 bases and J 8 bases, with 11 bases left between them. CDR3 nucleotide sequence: TGTGCCAGCAGTTTTGGCAGGGGGGACATTCAGTACTTC. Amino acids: CASSFGRGDIQYF.

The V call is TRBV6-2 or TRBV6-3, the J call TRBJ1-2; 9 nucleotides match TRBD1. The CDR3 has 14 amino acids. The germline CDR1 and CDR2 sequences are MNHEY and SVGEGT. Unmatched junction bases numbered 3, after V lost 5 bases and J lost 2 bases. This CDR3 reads CASSRTGENYGYTF. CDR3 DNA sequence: TGTGCCAGCAGTCGGACAGGGGAGAACTATGGCTACACCTTC.

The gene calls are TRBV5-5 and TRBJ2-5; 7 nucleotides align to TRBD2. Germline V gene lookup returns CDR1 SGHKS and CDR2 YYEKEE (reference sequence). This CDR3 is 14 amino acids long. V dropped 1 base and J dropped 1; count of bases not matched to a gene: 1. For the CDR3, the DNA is TGTGCCAGCAGCTTGACTAGCGTCCAAGAGACCCAGTACTTC. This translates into CASSLTSVQETQYF.

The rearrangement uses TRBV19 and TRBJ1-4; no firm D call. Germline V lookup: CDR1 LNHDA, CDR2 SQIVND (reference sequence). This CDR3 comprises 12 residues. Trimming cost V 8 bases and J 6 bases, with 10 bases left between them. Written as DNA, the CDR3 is TGTGCCAGTGGGGAGCTGGATGAAAAACTGTTTTTT. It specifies CASGELDEKLFF.

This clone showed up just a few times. For the CDR3, the DNA is TGCAGCGTTGGAGGGAATGGAAACACCATATATTTT. Protein product: CSVGGNGNTIYF. The J gene is TRBJ1-3, the V gene TRBV29-1; D unclear. V lost 4 bases and J 3 bases, leaving 7 bases between the germline ends. Germline lookup yields CDR1 SQVTM and CDR2 ANQGSEA. The length of the CDR3 is 12 residues.

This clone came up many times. The CDR3 protein is CASSPAVYTEAFF. The CDR3 DNA reads as TGTGCCAGTAGTCCAGCGGTTTACACTGAAGCTTTCTTT. The V gene is TRBV19, the J gene TRBJ1-1, with D unresolved. V dropped 5 bases and J dropped 3 bases, with 10 bases sitting between them. The germline CDR1 and CDR2 sequences are LNHDA and SQIVND (reference sequence). The CDR3 is 13 amino acids. Full variable domain (remainder filled in from reference TRBV19 and TRBJ1-1): DGGITQSPKYLFRKEGQNVTLSCEQNLNHDAMYWYRQDPGQGLRLIYYSQIVNDFQKGDIAEGYSVSREKKESFPLTVTSAQKNPTAFYLCASSPAVYTEAFFGQGTRLTVV.

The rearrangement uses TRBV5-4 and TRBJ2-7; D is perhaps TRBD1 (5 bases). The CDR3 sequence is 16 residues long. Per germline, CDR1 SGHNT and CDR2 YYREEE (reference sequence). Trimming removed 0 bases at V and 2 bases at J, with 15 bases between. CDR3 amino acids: CASSLGSSTDPYEQYF. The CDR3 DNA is TGTGCCAGCAGCTTGGGGTCCTCGACAGACCCCTACGAGCAGTACTTC.

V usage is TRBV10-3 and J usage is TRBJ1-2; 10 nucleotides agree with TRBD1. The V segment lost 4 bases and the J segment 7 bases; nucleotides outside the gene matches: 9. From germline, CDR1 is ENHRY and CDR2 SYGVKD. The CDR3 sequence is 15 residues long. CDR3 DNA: TGTGCCATCAGTGTAACTCAGACAGGGGGCGGTGGCTACACCTTC. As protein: CAISVTQTGGGGYTF.

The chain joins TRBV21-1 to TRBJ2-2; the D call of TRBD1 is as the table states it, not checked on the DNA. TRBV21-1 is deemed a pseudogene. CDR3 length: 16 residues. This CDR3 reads CASSKDRGLDTGELFF. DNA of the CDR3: TGTGCCAGCAGCAAGGACAGGGGGCTTGACACCGGGGAGCTGTTTTTT.

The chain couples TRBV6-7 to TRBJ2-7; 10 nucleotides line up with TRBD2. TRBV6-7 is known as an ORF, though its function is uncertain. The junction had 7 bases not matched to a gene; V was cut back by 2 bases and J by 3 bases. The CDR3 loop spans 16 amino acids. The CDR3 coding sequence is TGTGCCAGCAGTTACCCCAGCGGGAGGGCCGTCTACGAGCAGTACTTC. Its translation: CASSYPSGRAVYEQYF.

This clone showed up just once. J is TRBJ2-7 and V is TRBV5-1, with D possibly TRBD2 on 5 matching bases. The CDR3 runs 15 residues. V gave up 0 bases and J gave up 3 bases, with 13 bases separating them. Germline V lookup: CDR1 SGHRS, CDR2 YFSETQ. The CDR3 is CASSLGTSAGYEQYF. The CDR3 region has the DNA TGCGCCAGCAGCTTGGGCACCTCTGCGGGCTACGAGCAGTACTTC.

CDR3 sequence reads: CASSPLRAYNEQFF. The CDR3 bases are TGTGCCAGCAGCCCCTTGCGGGCCTACAATGAGCAGTTCTTC. The chain recombines TRBV11-3 with TRBJ2-1, with D maybe TRBD2 (5 bases). This CDR3 is built from 14 residues. V was pared by 5 bases and J by 2 bases, with 10 bases between. The V gene's germline CDR1 is SGHNT and CDR2 YENEEA.

The CDR3 region is CASSLRTGTGGETQYF. The DNA for the CDR3 is TGTGCCAGCAGCTTAAGGACCGGGACAGGAGGAGAGACCCAGTACTTC. V and J are TRBV13 and TRBJ2-5; TRBD1 agrees at 8 bases. The CDR3 totals 16 residues. Trimming cost V 2 bases and J 4 bases; bases outside gene matches: 9. Germline CDR1 reads PRHDT; CDR2 reads FYEKMQ (reference sequence).

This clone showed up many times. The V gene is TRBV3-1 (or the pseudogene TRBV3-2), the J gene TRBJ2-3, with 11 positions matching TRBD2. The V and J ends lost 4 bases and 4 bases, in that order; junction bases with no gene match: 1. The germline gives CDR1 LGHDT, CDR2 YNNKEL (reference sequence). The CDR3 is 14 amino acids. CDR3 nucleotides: TGTGCCAGCAGCCTAGCGGGAGGGCCAGATACGCAGTATTTT. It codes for CASSLAGGPDTQYF.

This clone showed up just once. DNA for the CDR3: TGTGCCAGTAGTATAGTTCCAGGGGACCAAGAGACCCAGTACTTC. Its translation is CASSIVPGDQETQYF. V gene TRBV19 combines with J gene TRBJ2-5; a possible D gene is TRBD1 (6 bases). Trimming stripped 1 base from V and 0 bases from J, with 9 bases between. This CDR3 has 15 amino acids. The V gene's germline CDR1 is LNHDA and CDR2 SQIVND (reference sequence).

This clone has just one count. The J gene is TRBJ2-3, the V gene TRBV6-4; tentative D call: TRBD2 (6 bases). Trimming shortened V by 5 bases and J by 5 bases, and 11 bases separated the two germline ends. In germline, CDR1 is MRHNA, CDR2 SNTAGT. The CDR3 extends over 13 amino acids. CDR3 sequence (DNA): TGTGCCAGCAGTCGGGAGAGGGAAGATACGCAGTATTTT. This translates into CASSREREDTQYF.

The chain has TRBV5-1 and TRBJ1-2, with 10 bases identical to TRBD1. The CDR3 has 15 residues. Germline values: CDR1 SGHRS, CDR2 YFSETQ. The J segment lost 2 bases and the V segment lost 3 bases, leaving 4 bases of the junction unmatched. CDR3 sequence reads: CASSSGTGANYGYTF. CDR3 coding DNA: TGCGCCAGCAGCTCCGGGACAGGGGCAAACTATGGCTACACCTTC.

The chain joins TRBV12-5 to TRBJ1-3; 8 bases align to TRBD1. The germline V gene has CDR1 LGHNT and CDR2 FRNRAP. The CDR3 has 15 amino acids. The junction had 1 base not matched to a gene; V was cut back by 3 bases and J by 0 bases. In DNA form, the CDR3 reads TGTGCTAGTGGTTTAACAGGGGGCTCTGGAAACACCATATATTTT. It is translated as CASGLTGGSGNTIYF.

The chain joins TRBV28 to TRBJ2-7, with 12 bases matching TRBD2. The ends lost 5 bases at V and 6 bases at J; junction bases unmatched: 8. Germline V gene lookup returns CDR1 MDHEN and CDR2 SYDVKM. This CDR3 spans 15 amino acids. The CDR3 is CASSPPLAGGGEQYF. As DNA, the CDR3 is TGTGCCAGCAGTCCCCCACTAGCGGGAGGCGGCGAGCAGTACTTC. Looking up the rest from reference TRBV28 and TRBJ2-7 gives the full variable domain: DVKVTQSSRYLVKRTGEKVFLECVQDMDHENMFWYRQDPGLGLRLIYFSYDVKMKEKGDIPEGYSVSREKKERFSLILESASTNQTSMYLCASSPPLAGGGEQYFGPGTRLTVT.

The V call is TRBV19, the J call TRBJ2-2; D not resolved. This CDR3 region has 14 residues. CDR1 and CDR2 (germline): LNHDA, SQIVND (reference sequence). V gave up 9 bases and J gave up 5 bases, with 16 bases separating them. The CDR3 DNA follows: TGTGCCAGCTCATCCCCGGTCGAGACCGGGGAGCTGTTTTTT. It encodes CASSSPVETGELFF. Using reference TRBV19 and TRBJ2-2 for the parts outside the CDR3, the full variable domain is DGGITQSPKYLFRKEGQNVTLSCEQNLNHDAMYWYRQDPGQGLRLIYYSQIVNDFQKGDIAEGYSVSREKKESFPLTVTSAQKNPTAFYLCASSSPVETGELFFGEGSRLTVL.